Listed below are T cell receptor beta chains from one sample, sequenced in a study of metastatic and nonmetastatic thyroid tumors. TCRdb reprocessed the PCR reads via MiXCR. The sample carries 30,000 to 35,000 clones, 15% to 20% recorded once. Sequencing was carried out using blood. The receptors were sampled from a female donor with papillary thyroid cancer or a benign thyroid nodule (not recorded which). Some clones in this sample may be carry-over from other donors' samples. Both conserved end residues are part of each CDR3. The D gene is left open where the match is weak. Size is omitted from some rows. Given values are once, few, many or a class for expanded clones.

length	J	size	D	V	DNA	CDR3
13	TRBJ1-5	.	.	TRBV3-1	TGTGCCAGCAGCGCTTGGACAGATCAGCCCCAGCATTTT	CASSAWTDQPQHF
15	TRBJ1-3	.	.	TRBV19	TGTGCCAGTAGTAGAACCGGGACCGCTGGAAACACCATATATTTT	CASSRTGTAGNTIYF
14	TRBJ2-1	once	TRBD1	TRBV5-1	TGCGCCAGCAGCTCTGGACAGGGTTACAATGAGCAGTTCTTC	CASSSGQGYNEQFF
15	TRBJ2-3	many	.	TRBV9	TGTGCCAGCAGCGTAGGCGGCCATAACACAGATACGCAGTATTTT	CASSVGGHNTDTQYF
13	TRBJ1-5	.	.	TRBV11-2	TGTGCCAGCAGCTTGGTGGTTAATCAGCCCCAGCATTTT	CASSLVVNQPQHF
16	TRBJ2-3	many	TRBD2	TRBV11-2	TGTGCCAGCAGCCAGCAGGCGGCGGGGGGGCGAAATACGCAGTATTTT	CASSQQAAGGRNTQYF
14	TRBJ2-1	.	.	TRBV4-1	TGCGCCAGCAGCTACCCGGAGCCAAACAATGAGCAGTTCTTC	CASSYPEPNNEQFF
15	TRBJ1-2	few	.	TRBV7-2	TGTGCCAGCAGCTCTAGTTGGGAGGCGGCCTATGGCTACACCTTC	CASSSSWEAAYGYTF
12	TRBJ1-1	few	.	TRBV6-2/TRBV6-3	TGTGCCAGCAGTTACGTTGGGACTGAAGCTTTCTTT	CASSYVGTEAFF
15	TRBJ2-5	.	.	TRBV3-1	TGTGCCAGCAGCCAAGAAAGGTCCCGGTGGGAGACCCAGTACTTC	CASSQERSRWETQYF
13	TRBJ1-1	.	.	TRBV20-1	TGCAGTGCTATACACAGGGCGGAGAGGGAAGCTTTCTTT	CSAIHRAEREAFF
19	TRBJ2-6	medium-sized	TRBD1	TRBV14	TGTGCCAGCAGCCAATTTTTGGACAGGGCAATCTCTGGGGCCAACGTCCTGACTTTC	CASSQFLDRAISGANVLTF
14	TRBJ2-5	many	.	TRBV28	TGTGCCAGCAGTTCTGCAGGGGTCAAAGAGACCCAGTACTTC	CASSSAGVKETQYF
18	TRBJ2-7	many	TRBD1	TRBV28	TGTGCCAGCAGTTCGGGACAGGGGGCGGATGGTGCTGGTACGGGGCAGTACTTC	CASSSGQGADGAGTGQYF
15	TRBJ1-3	medium-sized	.	TRBV11-2	TGTGCCAGCAGCTATCCCCCGGGGATTGGAAACACCATATATTTT	CASSYPPGIGNTIYF
15	TRBJ2-3	.	TRBD1	TRBV7-3	TGTGCCAGGAGCATATGGGCAGGGGGCGGAGATACGCCGTATTTT	CARSIWAGGGDTPYF
14	TRBJ1-2	many	TRBD1	TRBV5-1	TGCGCCAGCAGCTCGGGACAGGGAACCTATGGCTACACCTTC	CASSSGQGTYGYTF
14	TRBJ1-4	many	TRBD1	TRBV2	TGTGCCAGCAGTGTCCGGACAGGGAACGAAAAACTGTTTTTT	CASSVRTGNEKLFF
12	TRBJ1-6	few	.	TRBV12-3/TRBV12-4	TGTGCCAGTAGAATCGGGGAATCACCCCTCCACTTT	CASRIGESPLHF
17	TRBJ2-3	many	TRBD2	TRBV6-5	TGTGCCAGCAGTTACTCAGGCCCAGCGGGGGGCACAGATACGCAGTATTTT	CASSYSGPAGGTDTQYF
13	TRBJ2-7	.	.	TRBV6-1	TGTGCCAGCAGAAGGGCCAGTCCCTACGAGCAGTACTTC	CASRRASPYEQYF
14	TRBJ2-1	many	TRBD2	TRBV6-1	TGTGCCTCCCTGAGGGAGGGTCAATACAATGAGCAGTTCTTC	CASLREGQYNEQFF
14	TRBJ2-7	medium-sized	.	TRBV4-1	TGCGCCAGCAGCCTGGGACTGGACCCCTACGAGCAGTACTTC	CASSLGLDPYEQYF
14	TRBJ2-3	few	.	TRBV10-1	TGCGCCAGCAGTGAGTCCAGTCCCACAGATACGCAGTATTTT	CASSESSPTDTQYF
15	TRBJ2-7	.	.	TRBV5-1	TGCGCCAGCAGCACAACTGGGCCCCCCTGGAACGGGCAGTACTTC	CASSTTGPPWNGQYF
14	TRBJ2-1	many	TRBD2	TRBV28	TGTGCCAGCAGTCCACGACTAGCGGGAAGGGAGCAGTTCTTC	CASSPRLAGREQFF
13	TRBJ2-7	once	.	TRBV30	TGTGCCTGGAGTGTTGGGGAGTTCGACGAGCAGTACTTC	CAWSVGEFDEQYF
12	TRBJ2-7	many	.	TRBV14	TGTGCCAGCAGCCCCCAGGGTTACGAGCAGTACTTC	CASSPQGYEQYF
15	TRBJ2-5	many	TRBD1	TRBV2	TGTGCCAGCAGTGGGGACAGTTCTCGGCGGGAGACCCAGTACTTC	CASSGDSSRRETQYF
17	TRBJ2-3	many	TRBD1	TRBV29-1	TGCAGCGGTCTACGGAGAGTACGGGACAGGGGCACAGATACGCAGTATTTT	CSGLRRVRDRGTDTQYF
15	TRBJ2-1	many	TRBD2	TRBV10-3	TGTGCCATCACCCCCGGACTAGCGCCGCACAATGAGCAGTTCTTC	CAITPGLAPHNEQFF
15	TRBJ2-1	.	.	TRBV5-1	TGCGCCAGCAGCTTAACCATCGGGGGCTACAATGAGCAGTTCTTC	CASSLTIGGYNEQFF
14	TRBJ1-2	.	.	TRBV27	TGTGCCAGCAGTTTATTGGGCAGCAACTATGGCTACACCTTC	CASSLLGSNYGYTF
16	TRBJ1-3	many	TRBD1	TRBV6-1	TGTGCCAGCAGCCCCTACCCGGGACAGGGGGGAAACACCATATATTTT	CASSPYPGQGGNTIYF
16	TRBJ2-5	.	TRBD2	TRBV11-2	TGTGCCAGCAGCTTATCTACGGGAGCGGGGCAAGAGACCCAGTACTTC	CASSLSTGAGQETQYF
17	TRBJ2-7	.	.	TRBV6-1	TGTGCCAGCAGTGATGGATGGGTCGGTGAGGGGATCTACGAGCAGTACTTC	CASSDGWVGEGIYEQYF
18	TRBJ2-1	.	TRBD2	TRBV24-1	TGTGCCACCAGTGATTCCATAATCGGGAGGGAGAGTTTAGATGAGCAGTTCTTC	CATSDSIIGRESLDEQFF
16	TRBJ2-7	.	TRBD2	TRBV14	TGTGCCAGCAGCCGGGTAGCGGGGGGCATAGGATACGAGCAGTACTTC	CASSRVAGGIGYEQYF
15	TRBJ1-2	many	.	TRBV10-1	TGCGCCAGCCGAAGGACCACAGGGAGGAACTATGGCTACACCTTC	CASRRTTGRNYGYTF
16	TRBJ2-3	many	.	TRBV9	TGTGCCAGCTCGACGGGGGACACACCTAGCACAGATACGCAGTATTTT	CASSTGDTPSTDTQYF
13	TRBJ1-2	many	.	TRBV24-1	TGTGCCACCAGCGCCGGGACTAACTATGGCTACACCTTC	CATSAGTNYGYTF
16	TRBJ1-4	.	TRBD1	TRBV5-1	TGCGCCAGCAGCTTGGCTGGGACAGGGGATACTGAAAAACTGTTTTTT	CASSLAGTGDTEKLFF
12	TRBJ1-1	many	TRBD1	TRBV30	TGTGCCTGGAGGAGACAGGGATCTGAAGCTTTCTTT	CAWRRQGSEAFF
15	TRBJ2-1	many	.	TRBV6-1	TGTGCCAGCAGTGAAGCAGGAGACCCTTACAATGAGCAGTTCTTC	CASSEAGDPYNEQFF
18	TRBJ1-1	many	TRBD1	TRBV5-1	TGCGCCAGCAGCTCGACCGGGACAGGGAGGCTTGTGAACACTGAAGCTTTCTTT	CASSSTGTGRLVNTEAFF
16	TRBJ2-1	many	.	TRBV19	TGTGCCAGTAGTATTAAAGTAACAGGGATCTACAATGAGCAGTTCTTC	CASSIKVTGIYNEQFF
13	TRBJ1-4	many	.	TRBV20-1	TGCAGTGTCGTAATCCCGGGACAAAGCGAACTGTTTTTT	CSVVIPGQSELFF